The 14 T cell receptor beta chains given below trace back to one sample, sequenced in a study of CD4 T cells in relation to SARS-CoV-2 and coronaviruses. Before the COVID-19 pandemic, during about 2010-2019, CD4+ T cells were taken from unexposed donors. Isolation of CD4+ T cells took place after around eleven days in culture. Antigen specificity for these receptors is unknown. The table came from immunoSEQ multiplex PCR; TCRdb's copy has only in-frame clones and leaves some out. The sample has 9,000 to 15,000 clones; about 72% are singletons. The sample taken for sequencing was CD4+ T cells from PBMCs, cultured in vitro. These receptors all come from a human donor in good health.

V is TRBV7-3 and J is TRBJ2-3, with 7 bases fitting TRBD2. Germline trimming cut 3 bases from V and 5 bases from J; bases unmatched to any gene: 5. The CDR3 is 14 amino acids. Germline V gene sequence: CDR1 SGHTA, CDR2 FQGTGA. Written as DNA, the CDR3 is TGTGCCAGCAGCTTCGGGACTACGGAAGATACGCAGTATTTT. It yields the protein CASSFGTTEDTQYF.

This clone came up once. The gene calls are TRBV5-1 and TRBJ2-5; 8 bases agree with TRBD1. The V segment lost 5 bases and the J segment 5 bases; nucleotides outside the gene matches: 8. This CDR3 has 14 amino acids. Germline CDR1 reads SGHRS; CDR2 reads YFSETQ. In DNA form, the CDR3 reads TGCGCCAGCAGAGAGCAGGGGGCAGAGGAGACCCAGTACTTC. As protein: CASREQGAEETQYF.

The sample holds a few counts of this clone. This chain links TRBV3-1 (or the pseudogene TRBV3-2) with TRBJ2-1; 7 bases match TRBD2. J gave up 7 bases and V 0 bases, and 3 bases lay outside the gene matches. Germline V gives CDR1 LGHDT, CDR2 YNNKEL (reference sequence). This CDR3 is 14 amino acids long. CDR3 sequence reads: CASSQDWRENEQFF. As DNA, the CDR3 is TGTGCCAGCAGCCAAGATTGGCGGGAGAATGAGCAGTTCTTC.

The rearrangement joins TRBV18 to TRBJ2-7; D remains unclear. From germline, CDR1 is KGHSH and CDR2 LQKENI. With 0 bases removed from V and 5 bases from J, the gap between germline ends came to 5 bases. The CDR3 is 12 residues long. CDR3 DNA sequence: TGTGCCAGCTCACCACCTGATCACGAGCAGTACTTC. Protein product: CASSPPDHEQYF.

This chain joins TRBV18 and TRBJ2-5; 7 bases agree with TRBD1. Germline assignment: CDR1 KGHSH and CDR2 LQKENI. The V segment lost 3 bases and the J segment 0 bases; nucleotides outside the gene matches: 7. This CDR3 has 16 residues. The CDR3 nucleotides read TGTGCCAGCTCACCCGAGGGACAGATCTACCAAGAGACCCAGTACTTC. Amino acids: CASSPEGQIYQETQYF. Looking up the rest from reference TRBV18 and TRBJ2-5 gives the full variable domain: NAGVMQNPRHLVRRRGQEARLRCSPMKGHSHVYWYRQLPEEGLKFMVYLQKENIIDESGMPKERFSAEFPKEGPSILRIQQVVRGDSAAYFCASSPEGQIYQETQYFGPGTRLLVL.

This chain uses TRBV9 with TRBJ2-1, with D possibly being TRBD2 (6 bases). The germline CDR1 and CDR2 sequences are SGDLS and YYNGEE. This CDR3 comprises 15 residues. With 4 bases removed from V and 6 bases from J, the gap between germline ends came to 17 bases. DNA for the CDR3: TGTGCCAGCAGCCTATGGGGGGATTCACGCAATGAGCAGTTCTTC. Protein product: CASSLWGDSRNEQFF.

V gene TRBV6-2 or TRBV6-3 combines with J gene TRBJ2-3; 8 positions match TRBD2. Trimming at V came to 3 bases and at J to 4 bases, leaving 6 bases not matched to a gene. CDR1 is MNHEY and CDR2 is SVGEGT in the germline V gene. The CDR3 consists of 15 residues. The CDR3 protein is CASSYTGGAADTQYF. CDR3 in DNA: TGTGCCAGCAGTTATACCGGGGGGGCCGCAGATACGCAGTATTTT.

This rearrangement joins TRBV19 to TRBJ1-4; 9 nucleotides match TRBD1. Germline CDR1 LNHDA, CDR2 SQIVND (reference sequence). V was pared by 9 bases and J by 5 bases, with 10 bases of the junction left unmatched. This CDR3 contains 15 residues. The CDR3: CASNIVGQGNEKLFF. For the CDR3, the DNA is TGTGCCAGCAACATAGTGGGACAGGGAAATGAAAAACTGTTTTTT.

The chain uses TRBV6-2 or TRBV6-3 and TRBJ1-2, with D possibly TRBD1 on 6 matching bases. This CDR3 comprises 13 residues. The germline gives CDR1 MNHEY, CDR2 SVGEGT. V was clipped by 5 bases and J by 4 bases, with 11 bases between them. Here the CDR3 reads CASSQQGIYGYTF. The CDR3, as DNA: TGTGCCAGCAGTCAACAGGGAATCTATGGCTACACCTTC.

The chain is built from TRBV10-2 and TRBJ2-2; tentatively, D is TRBD2 (5 bases). This CDR3 comprises 14 residues. The germline V gene has CDR1 WSHSY and CDR2 SAAADI. V was clipped by 1 base and J by 3 bases, with 6 bases between them. The CDR3 nucleotides read TGCGCCAGCAGTGAGTGGGAGTACACCGGGGAGCTGTTTTTT. It codes for CASSEWEYTGELFF.

The rearrangement links TRBV6-2 or TRBV6-3 to TRBJ2-1; TRBD2 agrees at 12 bases. V lost 0 bases, J lost 7 bases, and 7 bases stayed unmatched. The CDR3 sequence is 17 residues long. CDR1 is MNHEY and CDR2 is SVGEGT in the germline V gene. CDR3 in DNA: TGTGCCAGCAGTTACTCGGTCGGGCTAGCGGGAGGGAATGAGCAGTTCTTC. It codes for CASSYSVGLAGGNEQFF.

The chain has TRBV5-6 and TRBJ1-1; 9 nucleotides align to TRBD1. J gave up 1 base and V 4 bases, and 8 bases lay outside the gene matches. The CDR3 has 16 residues. Germline assignment: CDR1 SGHDT and CDR2 YYEEEE. The CDR3 DNA follows: TGTGCCAGCAGCCAAACAGGGGGCTGGTCGAACACTGAAGCTTTCTTT. As protein: CASSQTGGWSNTEAFF. Together with reference TRBV5-6 and TRBJ1-1, the CDR3 gives the full variable domain: DAGVTQSPTHLIKTRGQQVTLRCSPKSGHDTVSWYQQALGQGPQFIFQYYEEEERQRGNFPDRFSGHQFPNYSSELNVNALLLGDSALYLCASSQTGGWSNTEAFFGQGTRLTVV.

This clone has only one observation. The genes are TRBV6-1 and TRBJ2-6; tentative D call: TRBD2 (6 bases). This CDR3 spans 15 amino acids. Germline-derived CDR1 and CDR2 are MNHNS and SASEGT. The V gene lost 3 bases and the J gene lost 1 base, with 7 bases spanning the gap. This CDR3 reads CASSDGRSGANVLTF. CDR3 nucleotides: TGTGCCAGCAGTGATGGGAGGTCTGGGGCCAACGTCCTGACTTTC.

The chain is built from TRBV10-3 and TRBJ1-2, with 9 bases lining up with TRBD1. The CDR3 extends over 16 amino acids. V shed 7 bases, J shed 4 bases, and the junction held 13 bases outside the gene matches. Germline lookup yields CDR1 ENHRY and CDR2 SYGVKD. The CDR3 protein is CAIKWTGEMTPYGYTF. CDR3 sequence (DNA): TGTGCCATCAAATGGACAGGGGAGATGACGCCCTATGGCTACACCTTC.